This entry concerns a single T cell receptor (beta chain). This sample was included in a study of blood T cell repertoires in COVID-19. About the research overall: PBMCs, B-cell-depleted T cells, or T cells provided the cDNA or gDNA that made up the material.

Method: immunoSEQ multiplex PCR; TCRdb's copy keeps in-frame clones and lacks some. This table has about 200,000 clones, roughly 86% appearing once. The sample was peripheral blood. The clonotype comes from a man younger than 35 with active or convalescent COVID-19.

The CDR3 sequence is CASSFFGGEEKLFF. CDR3 sequence (DNA): TGTGCCAGCAGTTTCTTCGGGGGGGAGGAAAAACTGTTTTTT. The chain couples TRBV27 to TRBJ1-4; a possible D gene is TRBD1 (5 bases). This CDR3 spans 14 amino acids. Trimming cost V 3 bases and J 8 bases, with 13 bases left between them. CDR1 MNHEY and CDR2 SMNVEV come from the germline V gene (reference sequence).